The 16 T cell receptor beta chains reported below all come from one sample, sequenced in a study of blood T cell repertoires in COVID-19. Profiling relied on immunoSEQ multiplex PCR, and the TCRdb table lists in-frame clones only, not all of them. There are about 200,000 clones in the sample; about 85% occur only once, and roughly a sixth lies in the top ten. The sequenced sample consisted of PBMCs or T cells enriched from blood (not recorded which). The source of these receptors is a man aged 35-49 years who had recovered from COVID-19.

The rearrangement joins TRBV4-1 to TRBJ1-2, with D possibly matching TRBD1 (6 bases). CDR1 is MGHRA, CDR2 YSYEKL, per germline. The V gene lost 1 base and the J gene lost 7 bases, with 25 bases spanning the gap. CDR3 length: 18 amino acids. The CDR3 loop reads CASSQAGGRGVRHGGYTF. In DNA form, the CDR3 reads TGCGCCAGCAGCCAAGCAGGCGGCAGGGGCGTGCGGCACGGTGGCTACACCTTC.

The chain's CDR3 is CASSFVAGGQNEQFF. For the CDR3, the DNA is TGTGCCAGCAGCTTCGTAGCGGGAGGGCAAAATGAGCAGTTCTTC. The gene calls are TRBV6-4 and TRBJ2-1; TRBD2 agrees at 11 bases. The V gene's germline CDR1 is MRHNA and CDR2 SNTAGT. Trimming removed 6 bases from V and 7 bases from J; junction bases left unmatched: 8. The CDR3 is made up of 15 amino acids.

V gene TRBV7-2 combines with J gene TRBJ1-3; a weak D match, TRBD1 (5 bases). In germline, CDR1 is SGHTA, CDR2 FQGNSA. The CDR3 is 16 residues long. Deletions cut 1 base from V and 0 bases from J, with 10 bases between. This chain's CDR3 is CASSLGMGGSGNTIYF. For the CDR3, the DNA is TGTGCCAGCAGCTTAGGAATGGGGGGCTCTGGAAACACCATATATTTT.

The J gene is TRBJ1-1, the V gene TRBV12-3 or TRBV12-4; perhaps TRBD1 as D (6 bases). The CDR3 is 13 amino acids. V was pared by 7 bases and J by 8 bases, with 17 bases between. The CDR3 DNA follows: TGTGCCAGCACCCTATCGGCGGGGGCAGAAGCTTTCTTT. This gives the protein CASTLSAGAEAFF.

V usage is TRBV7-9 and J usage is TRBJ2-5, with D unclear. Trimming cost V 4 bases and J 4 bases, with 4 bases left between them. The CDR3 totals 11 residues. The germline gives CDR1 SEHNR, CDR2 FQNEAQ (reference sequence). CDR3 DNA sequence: TGTGCCAGCAGCTCGCGAGAGACCCAGTACTTC. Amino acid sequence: CASSSRETQYF.

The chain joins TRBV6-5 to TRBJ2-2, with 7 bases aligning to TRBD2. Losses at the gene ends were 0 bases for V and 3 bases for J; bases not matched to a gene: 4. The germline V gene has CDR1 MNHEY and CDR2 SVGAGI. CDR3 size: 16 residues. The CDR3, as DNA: TGTGCCAGCAGTTACTCGCCAGGGAGGGACACCGGGGAGCTGTTTTTT. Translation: CASSYSPGRDTGELFF.

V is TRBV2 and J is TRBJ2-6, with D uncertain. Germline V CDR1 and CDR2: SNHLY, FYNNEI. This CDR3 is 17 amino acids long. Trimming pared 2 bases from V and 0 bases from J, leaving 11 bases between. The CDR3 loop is CASSETGYPSGANVLTF. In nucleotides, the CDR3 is TGTGCCAGCAGTGAAACGGGTTATCCCTCTGGGGCCAACGTCCTGACTTTC. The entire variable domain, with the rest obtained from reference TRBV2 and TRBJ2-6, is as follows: EPEVTQTPSHQVTQMGQEVILRCVPISNHLYFYWYRQILGQKVEFLVSFYNNEISEKSEIFDDQFSVERPDGSNFTLKIRSTKLEDSAMYFCASSETGYPSGANVLTFGAGSRLTVL.

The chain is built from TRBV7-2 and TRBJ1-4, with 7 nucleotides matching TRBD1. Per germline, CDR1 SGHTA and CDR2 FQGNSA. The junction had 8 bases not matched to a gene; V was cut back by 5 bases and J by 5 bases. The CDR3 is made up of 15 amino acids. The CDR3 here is CASSNRQGINEKLFF. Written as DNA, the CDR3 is TGTGCCAGCAGCAACCGACAGGGTATCAATGAAAAACTGTTTTTT.

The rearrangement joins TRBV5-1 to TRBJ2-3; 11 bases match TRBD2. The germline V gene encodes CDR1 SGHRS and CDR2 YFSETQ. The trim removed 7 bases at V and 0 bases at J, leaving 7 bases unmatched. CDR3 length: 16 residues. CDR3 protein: CASLGLAGSSTDTQYF. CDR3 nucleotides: TGCGCCAGCCTTGGACTAGCGGGCAGTAGCACAGATACGCAGTATTTT.

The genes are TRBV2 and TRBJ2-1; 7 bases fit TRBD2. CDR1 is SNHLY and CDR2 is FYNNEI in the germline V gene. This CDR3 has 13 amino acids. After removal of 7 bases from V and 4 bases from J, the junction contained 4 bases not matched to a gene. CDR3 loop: CASKAGEYNEQFF. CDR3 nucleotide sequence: TGTGCCAGCAAGGCGGGAGAATACAATGAGCAGTTCTTC.

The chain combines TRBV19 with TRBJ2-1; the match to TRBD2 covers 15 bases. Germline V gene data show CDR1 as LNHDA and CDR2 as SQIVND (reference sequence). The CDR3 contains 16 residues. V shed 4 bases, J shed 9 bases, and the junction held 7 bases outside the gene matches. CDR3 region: CASSRGLAGGIGEQFF. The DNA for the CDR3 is TGTGCCAGTAGTAGGGGACTAGCGGGAGGAATAGGTGAGCAGTTCTTC.

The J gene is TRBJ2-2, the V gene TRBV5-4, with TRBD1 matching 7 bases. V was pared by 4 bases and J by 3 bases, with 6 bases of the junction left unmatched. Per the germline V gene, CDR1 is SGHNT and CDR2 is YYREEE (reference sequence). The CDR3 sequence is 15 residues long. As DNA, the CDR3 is TGTGCCAGCAGCCTGACAGGGTCGCACACCGGGGAGCTGTTTTTT. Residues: CASSLTGSHTGELFF. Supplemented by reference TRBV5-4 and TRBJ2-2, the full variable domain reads ETGVTQSPTHLIKTRGQQVTLRCSSQSGHNTVSWYQQALGQGPQFIFQYYREEENGRGNFPPRFSGLQFPNYSSELNVNALELDDSALYLCASSLTGSHTGELFFGEGSRLTVL.

Here the CDR3 DNA reads TGCAGTGCCAGTCAGGGGGAGACCCAGTACTTC. It yields the protein CSASQGETQYF. The chain carries TRBV20-1 and TRBJ2-5; weak D call: TRBD1 (6 bases). Germline values: CDR1 DFQATT, CDR2 SNEGSKA (reference sequence). The V and J ends lost 6 bases and 5 bases respectively, with 10 bases between them. The CDR3 spans 11 residues.

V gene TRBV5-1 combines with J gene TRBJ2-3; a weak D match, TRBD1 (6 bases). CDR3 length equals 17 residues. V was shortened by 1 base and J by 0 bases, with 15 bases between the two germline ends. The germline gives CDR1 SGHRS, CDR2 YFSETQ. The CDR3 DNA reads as TGCGCCAGCAGCTTGACAGGGCTTGATACTAGCACAGATACGCAGTATTTT. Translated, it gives CASSLTGLDTSTDTQYF. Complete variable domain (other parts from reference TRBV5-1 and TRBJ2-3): KAGVTQTPRYLIKTRGQQVTLSCSPISGHRSVSWYQQTPGQGLQFLFEYFSETQRNKGNFPGRFSGRQFSNSRSEMNVSTLELGDSALYLCASSLTGLDTSTDTQYFGPGTRLTVL.

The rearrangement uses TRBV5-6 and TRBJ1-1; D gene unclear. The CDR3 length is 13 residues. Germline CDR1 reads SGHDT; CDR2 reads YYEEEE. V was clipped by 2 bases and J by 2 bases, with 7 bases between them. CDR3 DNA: TGTGCCAGCAGCTTTTCGGTAAACACTGAAGCTTTCTTT. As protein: CASSFSVNTEAFF.

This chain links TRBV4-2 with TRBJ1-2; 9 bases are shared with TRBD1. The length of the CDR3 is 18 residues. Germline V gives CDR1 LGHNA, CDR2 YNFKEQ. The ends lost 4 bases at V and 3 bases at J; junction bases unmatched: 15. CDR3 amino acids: CASSPTPTGGWGDYGYTF. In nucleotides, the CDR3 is TGTGCCAGCAGCCCCACCCCGACAGGGGGTTGGGGCGACTATGGCTACACCTTC.